The 11 T cell receptor beta chains given below trace back to one sample, sequenced in a study of cytomegalovirus exposure and HLA in healthy donors. PCR was performed using 60 Vbeta and 13 Jbeta primers. The data were produced by immunoSEQ multiplex PCR, yet TCRdb's version contains in-frame clones alone and is incomplete. The sample gives roughly 90,000 clones, around three quarters of which show up once; 4.6% is in the top ten. Input material: PBMCs. All receptors come from a woman aged 40 to 50 in good health and CMV-seropositive.

The chain couples TRBV6-4 to TRBJ2-2, with D unresolved. The length of the CDR3 is 13 residues. Trimming pared 4 bases from V and 7 bases from J, leaving 10 bases between. Germline loops: CDR1 MRHNA, CDR2 SNTAGT. Written as DNA, the CDR3 is TGTGCCAGCAGTGTCCGGTCGGGCGGGGAGCTGTTTTTT. It yields the protein CASSVRSGGELFF.

V is TRBV7-2 and J is TRBJ2-5, with TRBD2 matching 12 bases. The J call may be mistaken, given a closer DNA end match to TRBJ2-7. CDR1 and CDR2 from the germline V gene are SGHTA and FQGNSA. The CDR3 has 18 amino acids. CDR3 sequence: CASSGETSGSPPYYEQYF. CDR3 sequence (DNA): TGTGCCAGCAGCGGTGAGACTAGCGGGAGCCCTCCGTACTACGAGCAGTACTTC.

The count of this clone is one. The chain employs TRBV10-3 and TRBJ2-7, with D maybe TRBD2 (6 bases). V lost 9 bases and J 0 bases, leaving 9 bases between the germline ends. Germline-derived CDR1 and CDR2 are ENHRY and SYGVKD. The CDR3 covers 12 residues. The DNA of the CDR3 is TGTGCCATTACTAGCAACTCCTACGAGCAGTACTTC. It is translated as CAITSNSYEQYF.

The chain uses TRBV6-5 and TRBJ2-7; the match to TRBD2 covers 8 bases. The length of the CDR3 is 12 residues. The trim removed 2 bases at V and 11 bases at J, leaving 5 bases unmatched. The germline V gene has CDR1 MNHEY and CDR2 SVGAGI. The CDR3 spells CASSYQGTRKYF. The CDR3, as DNA: TGTGCCAGCAGTTACCAAGGGACTAGAAAGTACTTC.

This clone has a handful of counts. This rearrangement joins TRBV19 to TRBJ1-1; D perhaps matches TRBD1 (5 bases). Germline V lookup: CDR1 LNHDA, CDR2 SQIVND (reference sequence). Trimming shortened V by 3 bases and J by 3 bases, and 11 bases separated the two germline ends. This CDR3 is built from 14 residues. CDR3 protein: CASSMRGGDTEAFF. The DNA for the CDR3 is TGTGCCAGTAGTATGAGGGGAGGGGACACTGAAGCTTTCTTT.

This chain links TRBV7-3 with TRBJ2-2; D unclear. The ends were cut back, 2 bases at V and 6 bases at J, with 4 bases in the middle. This CDR3 is built from 12 residues. Per the germline V gene, CDR1 is SGHTA and CDR2 is FQGTGA. CDR3 DNA sequence: TGTGCCAGCAGCTTAGGGCCCGGGGAGCTGTTTTTT. It translates to CASSLGPGELFF.

The chain joins TRBV9 to TRBJ2-7; 7 bases map to TRBD1. Germline V gene sequence: CDR1 SGDLS, CDR2 YYNGEE. There are 14 residues in the CDR3. Losses at the gene ends were 4 bases for V and 2 bases for J; bases not matched to a gene: 6. The CDR3 protein is CASSPTGDTYEQYF. The CDR3, as DNA: TGTGCCAGCAGCCCAACAGGGGACACCTACGAGCAGTACTTC.

The genes are TRBV5-1 and TRBJ2-5, with 9 positions matching TRBD2. V was clipped by 2 bases and J by 5 bases; unmatched bases: 7. The CDR3 has 15 amino acids. In germline, CDR1 is SGHRS, CDR2 YFSETQ. The DNA for the CDR3 is TGCGCCAGCAGCTTACGGGGACTAGCAGGGGAGACCCAGTACTTC. It is translated as CASSLRGLAGETQYF.

The V call is TRBV7-2, the J call TRBJ1-2, with D tentatively TRBD1 (6 bases). CDR3 length: 14 amino acids. Trimming shortened V by 2 bases and J by 4 bases, and 11 bases separated the two germline ends. The germline V gene encodes CDR1 SGHTA and CDR2 FQGNSA. CDR3 in DNA: TGTGCCAGCAGCTTAACCGGGACAACCTATGGCTACACCTTC. It translates to CASSLTGTTYGYTF.

This chain connects TRBV5-5 to TRBJ2-2, with a possible D match to TRBD2 (5 bases). The CDR3 has 15 residues. V shed 4 bases and J shed 6 bases, with 16 bases lying between them. Germline V gene data show CDR1 as SGHKS and CDR2 as YYEKEE (reference sequence). CDR3 residues: CASSPTRVGAGELFF. CDR3 coding DNA: TGTGCCAGCAGCCCTACGAGGGTCGGCGCCGGGGAGCTGTTTTTT. Combining the CDR3 with reference TRBV5-5 and TRBJ2-2 gives the whole variable domain DAGVTQSPTHLIKTRGQQVTLRCSPISGHKSVSWYQQVLGQGPQFIFQYYEKEERGRGNFPDRFSARQFPNYSSELNVNALLLGDSALYLCASSPTRVGAGELFFGEGSRLTVL.

This sequence joins TRBV13 and TRBJ1-2; 7 bases fit TRBD1. The germline CDR1 and CDR2 sequences are PRHDT and FYEKMQ (reference sequence). The ends lost 0 bases at V and 4 bases at J; junction bases unmatched: 8. The CDR3 is made up of 16 amino acids. The CDR3 coding sequence is TGTGCCAGCAGCTTAGGGCCGGGACAGATGTCCTATGGCTACACCTTC. This codes for CASSLGPGQMSYGYTF.